This T cell receptor beta chain was identified during a study of blood T cells in healthy people across ages. Trimming stripped 8 bases from V and 4 bases from J, with 9 bases between. The CDR3 loop spans 12 amino acids. The use of a sample-barcoded 5' primer and a J-beta primer mix characterized a second PCR of roughly 7 to 11 cycles. Through a template-switch adaptor with 12 random nucleotides, each cDNA molecule received a tag. MiXCR, applied by TCRdb to the 5' RACE reads, yields one record per CDR3 protein. The sample gives approximately 1.5 million distinct CDR3 sequences, 42% of which show up once; more than 4% is in the top ten. Broader study findings: It was not known whether donors were CMV positive (a possible confounder of expanded clonotype changes).

The sample holds many counts of this clonotype. Its antigen is undetermined. This sequence was found in a woman between 18 and 30 years old in good health. The rearrangement joins TRBV12-3 or TRBV12-4 to TRBJ2-1; D remains ambiguous. Specimen: blood. The CDR3, as DNA: TGTGCCAGCGGCCCGGTATACAATGAGCAGTTCTTC. Its protein is CASGPVYNEQFF.